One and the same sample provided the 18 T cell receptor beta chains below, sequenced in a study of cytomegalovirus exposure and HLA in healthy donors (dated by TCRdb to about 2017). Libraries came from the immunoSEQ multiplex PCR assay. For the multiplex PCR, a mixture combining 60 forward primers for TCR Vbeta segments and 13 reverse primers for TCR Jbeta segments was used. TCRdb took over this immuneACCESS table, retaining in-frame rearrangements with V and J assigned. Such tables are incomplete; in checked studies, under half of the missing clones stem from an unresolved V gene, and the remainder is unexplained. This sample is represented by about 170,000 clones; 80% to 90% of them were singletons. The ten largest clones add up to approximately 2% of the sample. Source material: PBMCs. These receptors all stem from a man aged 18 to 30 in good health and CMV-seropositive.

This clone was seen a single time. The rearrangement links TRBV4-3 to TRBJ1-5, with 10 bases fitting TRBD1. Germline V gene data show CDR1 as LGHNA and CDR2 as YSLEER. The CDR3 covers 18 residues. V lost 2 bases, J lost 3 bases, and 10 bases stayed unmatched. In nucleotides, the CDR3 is TGCGCCAGCAGCCAAACCCCGGTGGGGACAGGGGTCAATCAGCCCCAGCATTTT. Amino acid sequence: CASSQTPVGTGVNQPQHF.

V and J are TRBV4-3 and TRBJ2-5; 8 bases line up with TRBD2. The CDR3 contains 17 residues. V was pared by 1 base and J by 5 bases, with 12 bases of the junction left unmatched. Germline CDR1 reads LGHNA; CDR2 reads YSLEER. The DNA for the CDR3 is TGCGCCAGCAGCCAAGTTCCCGGTGCTCCGGGGGGGGAGACCCAGTACTTC. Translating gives CASSQVPGAPGGETQYF.

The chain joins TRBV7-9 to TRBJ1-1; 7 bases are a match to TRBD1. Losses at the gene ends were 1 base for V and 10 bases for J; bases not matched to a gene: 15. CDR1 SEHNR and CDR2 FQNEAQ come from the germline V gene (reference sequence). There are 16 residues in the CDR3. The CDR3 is CASSLGEETGPRGAFF. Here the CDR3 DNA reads TGTGCCAGCAGCTTAGGGGAAGAGACAGGGCCGAGGGGAGCTTTCTTT.

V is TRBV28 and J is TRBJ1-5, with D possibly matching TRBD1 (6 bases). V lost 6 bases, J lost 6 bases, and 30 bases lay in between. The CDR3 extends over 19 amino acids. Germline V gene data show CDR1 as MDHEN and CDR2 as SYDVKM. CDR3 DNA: TGTGCCAGCAGCTCGTCCGACGACGCCTGGACAGCAGTAACTCAGCCCCAGCATTTT. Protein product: CASSSSDDAWTAVTQPQHF.

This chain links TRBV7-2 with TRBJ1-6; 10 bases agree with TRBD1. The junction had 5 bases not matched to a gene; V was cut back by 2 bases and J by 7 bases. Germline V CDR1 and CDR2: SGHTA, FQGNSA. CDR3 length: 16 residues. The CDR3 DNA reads TGTGCCAGCAGCTTAAGAGGGACAGGGGTAAATTCACCCCTCCACTTT. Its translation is CASSLRGTGVNSPLHF.

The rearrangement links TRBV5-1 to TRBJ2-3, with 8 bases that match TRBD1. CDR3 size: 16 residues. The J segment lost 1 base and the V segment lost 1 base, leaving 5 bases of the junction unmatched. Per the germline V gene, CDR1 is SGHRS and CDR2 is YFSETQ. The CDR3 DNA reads TGCGCCAGCAGCTTGTGGGGACAGGACCGCACAGATACGCAGTATTTT. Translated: CASSLWGQDRTDTQYF.

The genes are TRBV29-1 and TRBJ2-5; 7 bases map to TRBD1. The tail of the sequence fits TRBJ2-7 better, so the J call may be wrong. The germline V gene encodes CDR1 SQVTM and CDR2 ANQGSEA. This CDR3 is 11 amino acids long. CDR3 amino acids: CSVGDSYEQYF. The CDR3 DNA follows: TGCAGCGTTGGGGACAGTTACGAGCAGTACTTC.

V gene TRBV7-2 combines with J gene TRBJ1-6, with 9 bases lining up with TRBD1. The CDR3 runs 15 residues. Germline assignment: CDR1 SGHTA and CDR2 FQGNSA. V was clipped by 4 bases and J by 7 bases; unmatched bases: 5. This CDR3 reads CASSWTGAENSPLHF. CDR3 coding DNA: TGTGCCAGCAGCTGGACAGGGGCCGAAAATTCACCCCTCCACTTT.

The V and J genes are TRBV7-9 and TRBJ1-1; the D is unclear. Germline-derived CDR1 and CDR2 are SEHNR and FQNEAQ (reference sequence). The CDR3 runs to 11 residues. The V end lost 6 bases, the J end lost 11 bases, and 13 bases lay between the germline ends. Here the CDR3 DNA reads TGTGCCAGCAGTCACGGGATGGGGGCTTTCTTT. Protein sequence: CASSHGMGAFF.

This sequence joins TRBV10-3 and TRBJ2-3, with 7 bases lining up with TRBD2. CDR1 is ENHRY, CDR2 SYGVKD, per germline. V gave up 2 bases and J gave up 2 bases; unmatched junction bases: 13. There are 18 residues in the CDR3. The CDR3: CAISEVIGGMPHTDTQYF. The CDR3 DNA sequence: TGTGCCATCAGTGAGGTGATCGGGGGGATGCCACACACAGATACGCAGTATTTT.

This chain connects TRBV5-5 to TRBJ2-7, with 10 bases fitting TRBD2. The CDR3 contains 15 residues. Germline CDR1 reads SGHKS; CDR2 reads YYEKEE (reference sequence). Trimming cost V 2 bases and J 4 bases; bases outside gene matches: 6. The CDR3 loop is CASSLSSGGHYEQYF. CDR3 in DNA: TGTGCCAGCAGCTTATCTAGCGGGGGACATTACGAGCAGTACTTC.

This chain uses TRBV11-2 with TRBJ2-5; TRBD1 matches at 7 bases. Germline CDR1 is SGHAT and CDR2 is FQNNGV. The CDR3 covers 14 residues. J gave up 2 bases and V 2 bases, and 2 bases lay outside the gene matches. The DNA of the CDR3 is TGTGCCAGCAGCTTACAGGGGGTACAAGAGACCCAGTACTTC. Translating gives CASSLQGVQETQYF.

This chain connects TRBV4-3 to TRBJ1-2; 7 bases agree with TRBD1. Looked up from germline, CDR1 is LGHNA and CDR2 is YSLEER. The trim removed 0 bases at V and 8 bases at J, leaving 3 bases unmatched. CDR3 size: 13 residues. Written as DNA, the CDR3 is TGCGCCAGCAGCCAAGACAGGGGGGACGGCTACACCTTC. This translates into CASSQDRGDGYTF.

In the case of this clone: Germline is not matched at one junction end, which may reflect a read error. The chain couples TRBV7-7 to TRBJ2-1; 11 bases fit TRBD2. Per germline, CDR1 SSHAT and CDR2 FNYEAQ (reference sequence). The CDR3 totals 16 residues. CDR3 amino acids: CASSLGSSGGHNEQFF. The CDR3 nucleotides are TGTGCTAGCAGCTTAGGCTCTAGCGGGGGGCACAATGAGCAGTTCTTC.

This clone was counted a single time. The CDR3 region is CASSSRVANTEAFF. Here the CDR3 DNA reads TGTGCCAGCAGTTCCAGGGTAGCGAACACTGAAGCTTTCTTT. V gene TRBV27 combines with J gene TRBJ1-1, with D perhaps matching TRBD1 (5 bases). CDR1 MNHEY and CDR2 SMNVEV come from the germline V gene (reference sequence). The V end was cut by 4 bases, the J end by 1 base, with 10 bases between. CDR3 length: 14 amino acids.

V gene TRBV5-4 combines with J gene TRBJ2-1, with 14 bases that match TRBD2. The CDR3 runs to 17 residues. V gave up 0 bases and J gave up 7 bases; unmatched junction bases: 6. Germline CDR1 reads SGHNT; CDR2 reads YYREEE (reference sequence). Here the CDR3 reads CASSLDGTSGGGNEQFF. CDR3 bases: TGTGCCAGCAGCTTGGATGGGACTAGCGGGGGAGGAAATGAGCAGTTCTTC.

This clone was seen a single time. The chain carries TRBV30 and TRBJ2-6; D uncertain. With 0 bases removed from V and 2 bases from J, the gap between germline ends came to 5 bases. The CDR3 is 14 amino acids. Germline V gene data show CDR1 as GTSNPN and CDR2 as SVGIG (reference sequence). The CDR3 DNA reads TGTGCCTGGAGTGTTTTCGCTGGGGCCAACGTCCTGACTTTC. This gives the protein CAWSVFAGANVLTF.

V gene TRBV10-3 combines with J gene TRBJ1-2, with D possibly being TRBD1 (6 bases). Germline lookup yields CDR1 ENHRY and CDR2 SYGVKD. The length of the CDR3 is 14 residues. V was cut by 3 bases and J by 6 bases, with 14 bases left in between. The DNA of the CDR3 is TGTGCCATCAGTGATGTCGCAGGGGAAAATGGCTACACCTTC. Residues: CAISDVAGENGYTF.